The 5 T cell receptor beta chains listed next were all sequenced from one sample in a study of OX40 agonist ivuxolimab in advanced cancers. Produced via immunoSEQ multiplex PCR; TCRdb's table is partial and in-frame only. The sample consists of tens of thousands of clones, roughly nine tenths of them appearing once. This material consisted of CD4+ or CD8+ T cells sorted from blood, taken in a trial of the OX40 agonist ivuxolimab. The receptors shown here come from an adult with an advanced solid tumor such as melanoma, head and neck, liver or kidney cancer.

V gene TRBV4-3 combines with J gene TRBJ2-7, with 11 positions matching TRBD1. The CDR3 has 15 amino acids. Germline loops: CDR1 LGHNA, CDR2 YSLEER. The junction had 1 base not matched to a gene; V was cut back by 3 bases and J by 0 bases. This CDR3 reads CASSQGTGGSYEQYF. CDR3 in DNA: TGCGCCAGCAGCCAGGGGACAGGGGGCTCCTACGAGCAGTACTTC.

This chain connects TRBV4-2 to TRBJ2-7; 11 bases agree with TRBD2. Germline-derived CDR1 and CDR2 are LGHNA and YNFKEQ. This CDR3 has 16 amino acids. The V segment lost 4 bases and the J segment 3 bases; nucleotides outside the gene matches: 8. The CDR3 reads CASSPGTSGTYYEQYF. CDR3 bases: TGTGCCAGCAGCCCGGGGACTAGCGGAACATACTACGAGCAGTACTTC.

V is TRBV14 and J is TRBJ2-7; a weak D match, TRBD1 (5 bases). The CDR3 spans 14 residues. Germline-derived CDR1 and CDR2 are SGHDN and FVKESK. The V and J ends lost 2 bases and 3 bases respectively, with 11 bases between them. The chain's CDR3 is CASSQLDQGYEQYF. For the CDR3, the DNA is TGTGCCAGCAGCCAACTAGACCAGGGCTACGAGCAGTACTTC. The whole variable domain, filled in from reference TRBV14 and TRBJ2-7, reads EAGVTQFPSHSVIEKGQTVTLRCDPISGHDNLYWYRRVMGKEIKFLLHFVKESKQDESGMPNNRFLAERTGGTYSTLKVQPAELEDSGVYFCASSQLDQGYEQYFGPGTRLTVT.

This rearrangement joins TRBV6-5 to TRBJ1-2; D might be TRBD1 (5 bases). The CDR3 totals 16 residues. Deletions cut 0 bases from V and 4 bases from J, with 15 bases between. The germline V gene has CDR1 MNHEY and CDR2 SVGAGI. The CDR3 DNA follows: TGTGCCAGCAGTTACTCGCGGGGGTTACCTCTCTATGGCTACACCTTC. It specifies CASSYSRGLPLYGYTF.

This sequence joins TRBV2 and TRBJ2-7, with 8 bases lining up with TRBD2. Germline trimming cut 6 bases from V and 1 base from J; bases unmatched to any gene: 5. The CDR3 has 14 residues. Germline CDR1 is SNHLY and CDR2 is FYNNEI. CDR3 nucleotides: TGTGCCAGCAGAATAGCGGGATCTTCCTACGAGCAGTACTTC. Encoded protein: CASRIAGSSYEQYF.